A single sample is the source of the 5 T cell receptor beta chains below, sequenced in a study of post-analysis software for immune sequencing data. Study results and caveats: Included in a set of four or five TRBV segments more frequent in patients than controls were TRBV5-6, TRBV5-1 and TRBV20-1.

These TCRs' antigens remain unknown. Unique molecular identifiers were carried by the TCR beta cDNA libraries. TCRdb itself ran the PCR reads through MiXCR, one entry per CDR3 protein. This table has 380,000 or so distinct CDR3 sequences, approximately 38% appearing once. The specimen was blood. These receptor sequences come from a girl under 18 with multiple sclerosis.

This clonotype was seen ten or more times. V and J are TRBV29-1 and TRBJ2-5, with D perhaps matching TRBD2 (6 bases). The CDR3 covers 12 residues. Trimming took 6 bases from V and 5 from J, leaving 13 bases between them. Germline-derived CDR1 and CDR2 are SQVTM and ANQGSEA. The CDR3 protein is CSVGGGTETQYF. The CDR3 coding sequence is TGCAGCGTCGGTGGGGGGACGGAGACCCAGTACTTC.

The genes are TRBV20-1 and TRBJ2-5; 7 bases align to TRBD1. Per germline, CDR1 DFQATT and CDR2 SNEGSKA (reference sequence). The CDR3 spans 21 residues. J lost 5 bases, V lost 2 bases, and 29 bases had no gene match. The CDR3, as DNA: TGCAGTGCTAGATCCAGCCTTCGACAGGATCGTCCCAAGGGGGCCAGGGAGACCCAGTACTTC. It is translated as CSARSSLRQDRPKGARETQYF.

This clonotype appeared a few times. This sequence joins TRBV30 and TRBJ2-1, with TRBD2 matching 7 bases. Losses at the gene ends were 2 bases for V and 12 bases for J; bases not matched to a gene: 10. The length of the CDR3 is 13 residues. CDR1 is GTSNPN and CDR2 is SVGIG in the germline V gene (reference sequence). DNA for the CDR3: TGTGCCTGGAGTCCATCGGCGGGGGTATGGCAGTTCTTC. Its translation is CAWSPSAGVWQFF.

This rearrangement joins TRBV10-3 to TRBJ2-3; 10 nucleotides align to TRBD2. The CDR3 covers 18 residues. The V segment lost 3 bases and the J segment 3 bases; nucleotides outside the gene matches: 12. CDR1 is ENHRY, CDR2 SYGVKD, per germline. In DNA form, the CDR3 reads TGTGCCATCAGTGAAGAAGCGGGGGGGCCGCTTTATACAGATACGCAGTATTTT. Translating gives CAISEEAGGPLYTDTQYF.

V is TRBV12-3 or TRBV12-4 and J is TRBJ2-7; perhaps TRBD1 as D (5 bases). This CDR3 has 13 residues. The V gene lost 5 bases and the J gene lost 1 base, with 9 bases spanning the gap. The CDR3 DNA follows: TGTGCCAGCAGTATGACAGCTTCCTACGAGCAGTACTTC. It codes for CASSMTASYEQYF.